This T cell receptor beta chain emerged from a study of cytomegalovirus exposure and HLA in healthy donors. In the study overall: Most genotyped donors, around 86% of about 430, had Caucasian-associated genetic ancestry.

The PCR was carried out with 60 Vbeta primers and 13 Jbeta primers. Here immunoSEQ multiplex PCR was the method, and the copy in TCRdb shows in-frame clones only, minus some. The repertoire holds 150,000 to 200,000 clones, with around 81% as singletons. Study findings and constraints: According to a later analysis, donors in an Asian-associated ancestry cluster reportedly had fewer N-insertions than the roughly 720-donor mean. Cytomegalovirus status, reportedly, was diagnosed with high specificity and sensitivity by the classifier.

Comment on this clone: The antigen remains unidentified.

The CDR3 is made up of 15 amino acids. Germline V gene sequence: CDR1 KGHSH, CDR2 LQKENI. V was cut by 2 bases and J by 3 bases, with 14 bases left in between. This sequence was found in a young man in good health and CMV-seronegative. V gene TRBV18 combines with J gene TRBJ2-7, with a weak D call TRBD1 (5 bases). The sequenced sample was PBMCs. CDR3 sequence reads: CASSPSRVQNYEQYF. For the CDR3, the DNA is TGTGCCAGCTCACCAAGCAGGGTTCAGAACTACGAGCAGTACTTC. Full variable domain (outside the CDR3, taken from reference TRBV18 and TRBJ2-7): NAGVMQNPRHLVRRRGQEARLRCSPMKGHSHVYWYRQLPEEGLKFMVYLQKENIIDESGMPKERFSAEFPKEGPSILRIQQVVRGDSAAYFCASSPSRVQNYEQYFGPGTRLTVT.